This TCR beta chain stems from a study of graft-versus-host responses after intestinal transplantation. V shed 7 bases, J shed 9 bases, and the junction held 14 bases outside the gene matches. Per germline, CDR1 MNHEY and CDR2 SMNVEV (reference sequence). The CDR3 totals 14 residues. Here immunoSEQ multiplex PCR was the method, and the copy in TCRdb shows in-frame clones only, minus some. The sample lists 140,000 or so clones; nearly 95% were seen once. Worth noting for this clone: Its target is not known.

The source of this sequence is a human donor who received an intestinal transplant. Sequencing used unstimulated CD4+ T cells sorted from spleen or lymph node cells, obtained before intestinal transplant. The rearrangement links TRBV27 to TRBJ2-7; 8 positions match TRBD2. The CDR3, as DNA: TGTGCCAGCACCCCTGGGCTAGCGGGTACAACGCAGTACTTC. It yields the protein CASTPGLAGTTQYF.